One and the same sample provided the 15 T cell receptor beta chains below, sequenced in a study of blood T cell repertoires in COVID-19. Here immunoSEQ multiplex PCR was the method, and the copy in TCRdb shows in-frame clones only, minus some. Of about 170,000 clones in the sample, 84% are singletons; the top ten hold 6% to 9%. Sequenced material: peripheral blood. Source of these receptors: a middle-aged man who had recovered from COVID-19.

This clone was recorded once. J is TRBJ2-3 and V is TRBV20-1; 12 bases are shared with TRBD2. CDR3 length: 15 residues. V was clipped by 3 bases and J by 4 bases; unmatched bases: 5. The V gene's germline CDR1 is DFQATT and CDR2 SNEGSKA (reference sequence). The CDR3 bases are TGCAGTGCTAGTCGAAGACTAGCGGGGGCAGATACGCAGTATTTT. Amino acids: CSASRRLAGADTQYF.

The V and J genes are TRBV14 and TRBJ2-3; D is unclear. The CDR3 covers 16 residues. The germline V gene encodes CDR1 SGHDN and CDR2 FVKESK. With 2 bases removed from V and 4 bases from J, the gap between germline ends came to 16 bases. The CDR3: CASSQTAGVGSDTQYF. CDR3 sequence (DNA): TGTGCCAGCAGCCAAACCGCAGGTGTTGGGTCAGATACGCAGTATTTT.

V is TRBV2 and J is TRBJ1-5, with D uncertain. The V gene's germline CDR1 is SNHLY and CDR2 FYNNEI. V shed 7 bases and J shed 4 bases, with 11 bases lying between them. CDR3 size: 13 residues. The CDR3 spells CASTGTANQPQHF. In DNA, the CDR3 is TGTGCCAGCACAGGTACTGCAAATCAGCCCCAGCATTTT.

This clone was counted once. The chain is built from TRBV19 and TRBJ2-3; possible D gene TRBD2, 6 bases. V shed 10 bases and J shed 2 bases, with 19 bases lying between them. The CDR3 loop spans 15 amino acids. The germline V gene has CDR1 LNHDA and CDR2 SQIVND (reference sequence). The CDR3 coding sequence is TGTGCCACTACCTCGAACGGGGGAATCACAGATACGCAGTATTTT. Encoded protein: CATTSNGGITDTQYF.

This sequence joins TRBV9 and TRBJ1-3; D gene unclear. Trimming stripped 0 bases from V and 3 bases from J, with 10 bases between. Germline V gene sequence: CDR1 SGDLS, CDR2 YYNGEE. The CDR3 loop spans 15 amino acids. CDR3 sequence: CASSVGSVIGNTIYF. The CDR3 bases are TGTGCCAGCAGCGTAGGCAGCGTTATTGGAAACACCATATATTTT.

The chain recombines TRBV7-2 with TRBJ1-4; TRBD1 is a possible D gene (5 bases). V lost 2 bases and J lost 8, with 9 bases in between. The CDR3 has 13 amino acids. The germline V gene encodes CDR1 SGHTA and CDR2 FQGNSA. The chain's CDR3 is CASSLLQGEKLFF. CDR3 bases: TGTGCCAGCAGCTTACTCCAGGGAGAAAAACTGTTTTTT. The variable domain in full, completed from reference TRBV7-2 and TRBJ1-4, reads GAGVSQSPSNKVTEKGKDVELRCDPISGHTALYWYRQSLGQGLEFLIYFQGNSAPDKSGLPSDRFSAERTGGSVSTLTIQRTQQEDSAVYLCASSLLQGEKLFFGSGTQLSVL.

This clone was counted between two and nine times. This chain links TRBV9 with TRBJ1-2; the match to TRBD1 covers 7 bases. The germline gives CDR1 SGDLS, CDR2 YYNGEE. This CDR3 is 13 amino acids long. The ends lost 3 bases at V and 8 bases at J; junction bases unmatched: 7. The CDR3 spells CASSATGSRGYTF. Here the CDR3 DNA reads TGTGCCAGCAGCGCGACAGGGTCAAGGGGCTACACCTTC.

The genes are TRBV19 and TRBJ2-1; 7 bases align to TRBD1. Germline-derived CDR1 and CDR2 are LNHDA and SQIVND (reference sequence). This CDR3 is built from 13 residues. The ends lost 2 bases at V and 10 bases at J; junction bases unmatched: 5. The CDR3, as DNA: TGTGCCAGTAGTATAAACAGGGGAAGCGAGCAGTTCTTC. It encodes CASSINRGSEQFF.

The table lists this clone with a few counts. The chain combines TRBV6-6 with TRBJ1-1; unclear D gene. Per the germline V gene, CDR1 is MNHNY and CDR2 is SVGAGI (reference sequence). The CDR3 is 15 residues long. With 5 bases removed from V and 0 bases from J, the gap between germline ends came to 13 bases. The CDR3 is CASSTSPGLNTEAFF. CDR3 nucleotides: TGTGCCAGCAGTACCTCGCCAGGCCTGAACACTGAAGCTTTCTTT.

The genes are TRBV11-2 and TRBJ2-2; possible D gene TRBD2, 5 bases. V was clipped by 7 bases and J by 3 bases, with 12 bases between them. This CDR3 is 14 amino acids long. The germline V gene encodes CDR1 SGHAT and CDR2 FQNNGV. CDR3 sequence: CASNPGIHTGELFF. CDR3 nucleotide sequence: TGTGCCAGCAACCCGGGGATTCACACCGGGGAGCTGTTTTTT.

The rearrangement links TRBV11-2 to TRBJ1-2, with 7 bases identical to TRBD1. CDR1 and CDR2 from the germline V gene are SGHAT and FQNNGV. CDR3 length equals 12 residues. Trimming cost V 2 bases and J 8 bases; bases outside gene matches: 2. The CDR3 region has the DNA TGTGCCAGCAGCTTAACAGGGGACGGCTACACCTTC. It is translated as CASSLTGDGYTF.

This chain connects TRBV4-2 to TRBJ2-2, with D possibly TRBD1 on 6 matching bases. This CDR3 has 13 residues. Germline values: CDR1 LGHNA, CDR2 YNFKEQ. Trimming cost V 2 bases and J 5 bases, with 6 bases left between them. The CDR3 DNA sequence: TGTGCCAGCAGCCAACAGGGGACCGGGGAGCTGTTTTTT. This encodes CASSQQGTGELFF.

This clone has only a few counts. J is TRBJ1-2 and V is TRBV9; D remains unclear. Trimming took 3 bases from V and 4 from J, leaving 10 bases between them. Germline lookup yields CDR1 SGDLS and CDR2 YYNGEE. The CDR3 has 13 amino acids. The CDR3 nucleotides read TGTGCCAGCAGCGCCCGAGGCGCCTATGGCTACACCTTC. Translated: CASSARGAYGYTF. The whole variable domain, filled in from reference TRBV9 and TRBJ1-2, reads DSGVTQTPKHLITATGQRVTLRCSPRSGDLSVYWYQQSLDQGLQFLIQYYNGEERAKGNILERFSAQQFPDLHSELNLSSLELGDSALYFCASSARGAYGYTFGSGTRLTVV.

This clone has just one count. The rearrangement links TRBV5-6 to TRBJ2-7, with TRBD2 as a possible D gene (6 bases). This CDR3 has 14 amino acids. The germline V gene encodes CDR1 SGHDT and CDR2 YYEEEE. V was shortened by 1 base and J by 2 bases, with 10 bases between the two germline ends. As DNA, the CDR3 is TGTGCCAGCAGCTTGTGGGGGGAGACCTACGAGCAGTACTTC. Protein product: CASSLWGETYEQYF.

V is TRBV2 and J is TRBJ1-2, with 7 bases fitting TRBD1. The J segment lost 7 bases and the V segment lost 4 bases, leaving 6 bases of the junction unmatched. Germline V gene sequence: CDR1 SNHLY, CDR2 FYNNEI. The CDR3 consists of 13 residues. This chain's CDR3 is CASSGGGGSGYTF. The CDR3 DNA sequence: TGTGCCAGCAGTGGAGGGGGCGGCAGTGGCTACACCTTC.